The sequence of this TCR beta chain was determined in a study of CD8+ T cells in alopecia areata (dated by TCRdb to 2016 to 2019). In terms of the full investigation: Treated patients were enrolled in an open-label pilot trial of oral tofacitinib, 5 to 10 mg twice daily, for moderate-to-severe alopecia areata. The study used high-throughput TCRbeta sequencing to examine T cell clonal expansion in alopecia areata, in both the C3H/HeJ mouse model and human patients. For the treated patients, the SALT score, which quantifies what percentage of scalp surface area is affected, served as the measure of disease severity. Scalp clonality was compared across normal scalp (n=4), patchy alopecia areata scalp (n=8), and alopecia totalis/universalis scalp (n=8). The RNA source kit depended on sample type: the PAXgene miRNA kit for fixed scalp, the miRNeasy kit for PBMCs, and the RNeasy kit for mouse skin. Amplification of TCRbeta CDR3 regions was done by immunoSEQ multiplex PCR using 35 Vbeta forward primers and 13 Jbeta reverse primers. Biopsies were taken from tofacitinib-treated patients at baseline and at 4 and 24 weeks of treatment, and a later scalp biopsy was taken in several of the tofacitinib-treated patients. Scalp tissue and sorted CD4+ and CD8+ peripheral blood T cells from patchy and totalis/universalis alopecia areata patients and from healthy controls were covered by human TCRbeta sequencing. Tofacitinib was administered for 6 to 18 months, and 6 months of follow-up off drug were then conducted to assess delayed response and recurrence. The paper as a whole reports these results and caveats: The treated cohort was small, with a single nonresponder, so links between baseline CD8+ expansion and response need larger studies. Many expanded lesional clones persisted in scalp and blood during tofacitinib treatment, which may partly explain relapse after stopping treatment. Compared with normal scalp, lesional scalp, particularly in alopecia totalis/universalis, had higher clonality and more expanded CD8+ clones, which suggests antigenic drive. TCR sequences shared between patients were less clear than in mice, possibly partly because of HLA diversity in the patient population. Tofacitinib significantly lowered scalp clonality and the number of expanded CD8+ clones among the top 100 scalp clones. Unlike mouse skin, where gammadelta T cells dominate, normal human skin contains resident alphabeta T cells that get sequenced too, which complicates analysis of the scalp TCR repertoire.

The intended sense of this specimen's time point label: 20 to 30 weeks on oral tofacitinib. Explained via the paper, the treatment or condition label denotes: oral pan-JAK inhibitor, 5-10 mg twice daily. Lesional scalp punch biopsies and peripheral blood were obtained from alopecia areata patients. PBMCs were separated by density centrifugation and stained for CD3, CD4 and CD8, after which CD4+ and CD8+ T cells were sorted on a FACSAria. As to this clone: The target of this receptor is not known. One base away there is no much larger clone; base qualities are not given.

Library creation used the immunoSEQ multiplex PCR assay. To provide template for TCR sequencing, every sample had RNA extracted and reverse transcribed into cDNA. SuperScript III was used to make first-strand cDNA, primed with a 2:1 mix of oligo-dT and random hexamers. A synthetic immune receptor repertoire was used to measure amplification bias, and any remaining bias was corrected computationally. Per the source publication's procedure: After raw reads were preprocessed to remove errors, the CDR3 was defined following IMGT conventions as running from the conserved cysteine to phenylalanine. Clonality was computed as 1 minus the Shannon entropy, with the entropy normalized by log2 of the number of productive unique TCRs. CD4 or CD8 identity of scalp clones was inferred by cross-referencing scalp TCRbeta sequences with sorted blood CD4 and CD8 repertoires. As stored in TCRdb, this immuneACCESS dataset retains in-frame rearrangements with V and J assigned. A fraction of the clones does not appear; measured against another copy, unresolved V genes explain less than half of the discrepancy, and the remainder lacks a known reason. V and J calls and clone size follow that table, whereas D and trimming were derived from the DNA. Present in this sample are 190,000 or so clones, about 60% of which were seen just once. The ten most abundant clones make up around an eighth of the sample.

Sequencing used CD8+ T cells sorted from blood, obtained at week 24, from a patient treated with tofacitinib. The sequence came from a human donor with alopecia areata.

The CDR3 protein sequence reads: CASSMVGGGEQFF. The DNA sequence follows: TGTGCCAGTAGTATGGTGGGGGGCGGTGAGCAGTTCTTC. The rearranged segments are TRBV19 and TRBJ2-1; the D call is possibly TRBD1 or TRBD2, each sharing 6 bases. The germline V gene (reference sequence) specifies LNHDA as CDR1 and SQIVND as CDR2. At the junction V is shortened by 3 bases and J by 9 bases, with 12 bases in between. From its cysteine to its phenylalanine, the CDR3 spans 13 amino acids. Just CDR3 DNA is preserved here, 39 bases in frame from base 1.